Shown below are 21 T cell receptor beta chains from a single sample sequenced in a study of blood T cell repertoires in COVID-19. The protocol was immunoSEQ multiplex PCR, while the TCRdb copy is restricted to in-frame clones and leaves out a portion. The data contain around 200,000 clones, around 80% of them seen just once; the ten biggest clones take up around 15%. The material sequenced was peripheral blood. The receptors originated from a man under 40 with active or convalescent COVID-19.

The chain recombines TRBV4-1 with TRBJ1-2, with TRBD1 identical over 8 bases. Germline lookup yields CDR1 MGHRA and CDR2 YSYEKL. CDR3 length equals 15 residues. V dropped 3 bases and J dropped 4; count of bases not matched to a gene: 7. Here the CDR3 reads CASSHVDRELYGYTF. CDR3 sequence (DNA): TGCGCCAGCAGCCATGTGGACAGGGAACTCTATGGCTACACCTTC.

The chain uses TRBV27 and TRBJ2-7; TRBD1 might be the D (5 bases). The V and J ends lost 7 bases and 0 bases respectively, with 13 bases between them. Germline V gives CDR1 MNHEY, CDR2 SMNVEV (reference sequence). The CDR3 extends over 14 amino acids. CDR3 nucleotides: TGTGCCAGCACCCCGCGCCAGGGCTCCTACGAGCAGTACTTC. This gives the protein CASTPRQGSYEQYF.

The chain has TRBV27 and TRBJ1-2; D perhaps matches TRBD1 (5 bases). The germline gives CDR1 MNHEY, CDR2 SMNVEV (reference sequence). Trimming stripped 6 bases from V and 0 bases from J, with 17 bases between. The CDR3 has 16 residues. CDR3 sequence: CASSTSGGAANYGYTF. Here the CDR3 DNA reads TGTGCCAGCAGCACCTCCGGAGGGGCAGCTAACTATGGCTACACCTTC.

The chain recombines TRBV6-5 with TRBJ1-2; possible D gene TRBD1, 5 bases. The germline V gene has CDR1 MNHEY and CDR2 SVGAGI. The CDR3 is 13 amino acids. Trimming shortened V by 8 bases and J by 7 bases, and 17 bases separated the two germline ends. The CDR3 here is CASAEQVVPGYTF. In nucleotides, the CDR3 is TGTGCCAGCGCAGAACAGGTGGTCCCTGGCTACACCTTC.

This clone was seen only once. The chain joins TRBV2 to TRBJ1-5, with TRBD1 matching over 7 bases. The CDR3 loop spans 14 amino acids. The J segment lost 2 bases and the V segment lost 6 bases, leaving 4 bases of the junction unmatched. Germline CDR1 is SNHLY and CDR2 is FYNNEI. The chain's CDR3 is CASRQGLGNQPQHF. The CDR3 region has the DNA TGTGCCAGCAGACAGGGGTTAGGCAATCAGCCCCAGCATTTT.

Only one count was recorded for this clone. The genes are TRBV10-3 and TRBJ1-1, with D maybe TRBD1 (6 bases). The germline V gene encodes CDR1 ENHRY and CDR2 SYGVKD. Trimming cost V 4 bases and J 2 bases, with 11 bases left between them. CDR3 length: 14 residues. CDR3 region: CAISVGQFNTEAFF. CDR3 DNA: TGTGCCATCAGTGTCGGACAGTTTAACACTGAAGCTTTCTTT.

This clone was seen a handful of times. This rearrangement joins TRBV28 to TRBJ1-2; D unresolved. CDR3 length: 13 residues. Germline V CDR1 and CDR2: MDHEN, SYDVKM. V lost 2 bases and J 8 bases, leaving 12 bases between the germline ends. CDR3 sequence reads: CASSLDGLAGYTF. CDR3 DNA sequence: TGTGCCAGCAGTTTAGACGGGTTGGCCGGCTACACCTTC.

This chain links TRBV30 with TRBJ2-4; perhaps TRBD2 as D (7 bases). V was pared by 4 bases and J by 6 bases, with 13 bases between. This CDR3 region has 13 residues. Per germline, CDR1 GTSNPN and CDR2 SVGIG (reference sequence). The CDR3 DNA sequence: TGTGCCTGGAACCGGGGGGCCTTAAACATTCAGTACTTC. This codes for CAWNRGALNIQYF.

The chain recombines TRBV6-2 or TRBV6-3 with TRBJ2-5, with D possibly being TRBD2 (7 bases). The CDR3 has 15 residues. Trimming took 0 bases from V and 5 from J, leaving 13 bases between them. Per germline, CDR1 MNHEY and CDR2 SVGEGT. The DNA for the CDR3 is TGTGCCAGCAGTTACTCCTACAGGGAGGGGGAGACCCAGTACTTC. Its translation: CASSYSYREGETQYF.

In its sample, this clone was seen a few times. This sequence joins TRBV5-3 and TRBJ1-1; D not certain. TRBV5-3 is an ORF, and what it does is uncertain. The V gene lost 0 bases and the J gene lost 1 base, with 10 bases spanning the gap. This CDR3 contains 15 residues. The DNA for the CDR3 is TGTGCCAGAAGCTTGGGTGGAGTCGGGAACACTGAAGCTTTCTTT. Its protein product is CARSLGGVGNTEAFF.

Comments on this clone: Germline is not matched at one junction end, which may reflect a read error. V gene TRBV2 combines with J gene TRBJ1-1; D not resolved. This CDR3 has 13 residues. Germline CDR1 reads SNHLY; CDR2 reads FYNNEI. CDR3 in amino acids: CASIREVDTEAFF. CDR3 nucleotides: TGCGCCAGCATACGGGAAGTGGACACTGAAGCTTTCTTT.

V gene TRBV27 combines with J gene TRBJ2-7; TRBD1 aligns across 8 bases. V gave up 6 bases and J gave up 3 bases; unmatched junction bases: 10. This CDR3 region has 15 residues. Germline CDR1 MNHEY, CDR2 SMNVEV (reference sequence). For the CDR3, the DNA is TGTGCCAGCAGCCGTGATCGGACAGGGAACTACGAGCAGTACTTC. Its translation: CASSRDRTGNYEQYF.

The genes are TRBV7-8 and TRBJ1-1; 9 bases align to TRBD1. The V and J ends lost 3 bases and 0 bases, in that order; junction bases with no gene match: 11. Germline lookup yields CDR1 SGHVS and CDR2 FQNEAQ. The CDR3 is 18 residues long. The CDR3 nucleotides read TGTGCCAGCAGCTTTTTATGGATTAACAGGGGGCTGAACACTGAAGCTTTCTTT. Encoded protein: CASSFLWINRGLNTEAFF.

This clone was recorded only once. The chain links TRBV5-8 to TRBJ2-1; 9 bases are shared with TRBD1. The CDR3 sequence is 15 residues long. Per the germline V gene, CDR1 is SGHTS and CDR2 is YDEGEE. The junction had 10 bases not matched to a gene; V was cut back by 6 bases and J by 6 bases. The CDR3 DNA reads as TGTGCCAGCAACCACCGGGACAGGGATTTCAATGAGCAGTTCTTC. Protein product: CASNHRDRDFNEQFF.

This clone was recorded many times. This chain connects TRBV18 to TRBJ2-2, with 8 bases that match TRBD1. Looked up from germline, CDR1 is KGHSH and CDR2 is LQKENI. This CDR3 is 16 amino acids long. With V trimmed by 3 bases and J by 2 bases, 5 bases remained unmatched. The CDR3 DNA sequence: TGTGCCAGCTCACCCAGGACAGGGATAAACACCGGGGAGCTGTTTTTT. This translates into CASSPRTGINTGELFF.

CDR3: CASSPAGQGISGNTIYF. The CDR3 nucleotides read TGTGCCAGCAGCCCAGCCGGACAGGGGATCTCTGGAAACACCATATATTTT. The rearrangement joins TRBV14 to TRBJ1-3; 9 bases are shared with TRBD1. Germline V gene data show CDR1 as SGHDN and CDR2 as FVKESK. The CDR3 runs to 17 residues. V shed 4 bases and J 0 bases; nucleotides not matched to a gene: 7.

V is TRBV7-3 and J is TRBJ2-1; a weak D match, TRBD2 (6 bases). Trimming removed 6 bases from V and 6 bases from J, with 12 bases in between. The CDR3 runs 13 residues. From germline, CDR1 is SGHTA and CDR2 FQGTGA. The CDR3 bases are TGTGCCAGCAGTCTGGGGGGAATCAATGAGCAGTTCTTC. Protein sequence: CASSLGGINEQFF.

V usage is TRBV5-1 and J usage is TRBJ1-4, with a tentative D call TRBD1 (5 bases). CDR1 SGHRS and CDR2 YFSETQ come from the germline V gene. V lost 0 bases and J lost 8, with 14 bases in between. The CDR3 loop spans 15 amino acids. CDR3 amino acids: CASSLGSREGEKLFF. In nucleotides, the CDR3 is TGCGCCAGCAGCTTGGGAAGCAGGGAAGGGGAAAAACTGTTTTTT.

The V call is TRBV6-2 or TRBV6-3, the J call TRBJ2-5; 10 bases are shared with TRBD2. This CDR3 contains 16 residues. With 2 bases clipped from V and 4 bases from J, the junction kept 7 bases outside the gene matches. CDR1 is MNHEY, CDR2 SVGEGT, per germline. As DNA, the CDR3 is TGTGCCAGCAGTTACGGGAGCGGGGGGGCCTTAGAGACCCAGTACTTC. It encodes CASSYGSGGALETQYF.

V and J are TRBV18 and TRBJ1-1; D may be TRBD1 (6 bases). The germline V and J ends were trimmed by 4 bases and 4 bases, with 19 bases remaining between them. CDR1 is KGHSH, CDR2 LQKENI, per germline. The CDR3 runs 16 residues. The CDR3 reads CASSLMTPGASTEAFF. The CDR3 DNA reads as TGTGCCAGCTCACTAATGACCCCAGGGGCGTCCACTGAAGCTTTCTTT.

This chain links TRBV5-1 with TRBJ1-1; D not certain. The V gene lost 2 bases and the J gene lost 3 bases, with 14 bases spanning the gap. The CDR3 length is 15 residues. The V gene's germline CDR1 is SGHRS and CDR2 YFSETQ. CDR3 sequence (DNA): TGCGCCAGCAGCTTCGGCGGGCAGCGAGACACTGAAGCTTTCTTT. This sequence encodes CASSFGGQRDTEAFF. Filled out from reference TRBV5-1 and TRBJ1-1, the complete variable domain reads KAGVTQTPRYLIKTRGQQVTLSCSPISGHRSVSWYQQTPGQGLQFLFEYFSETQRNKGNFPGRFSGRQFSNSRSEMNVSTLELGDSALYLCASSFGGQRDTEAFFGQGTRLTVV.